This section outlines one T cell receptor (beta chain) sequence together with its context. Its antigen target is currently unknown. Within one base of it there is no much larger clone, and no base qualities were kept. The donors were healthy, HIV-negative adults with no recently reported acute infections or vaccinations. Only Caucasian adults living in Nashville, Tennessee, USA were represented among the donors. Magnetic negative selection was used to enrich CD4+ T cells, after which naive cells were positively selected on CD45RA and the negative fraction became the memory subset. Blood was collected by leukapheresis, and PBMCs were isolated by Ficoll-Histopaque density gradient centrifugation and then cryopreserved in liquid nitrogen vapor phase. Analytical flow cytometry was used to check the purity and quantity of every magnetically sorted T cell population. Each sorted fraction had its genomic DNA isolated and then quantified by UV absorbance on a Nanodrop 2000c.

The data originate from a study of shared clonotypes between healthy human individuals (TCRdb year 2020). Turning to the overall study: A couple of women and a few men aged 18 to 49 years were included in the cohort. To increase sequencing depth and limit assay-specific biases, different laboratories used diverse techniques to prepare libraries and sequence TCR repertoires. To estimate repertoire size and how much clonotype sharing occurs between individuals, the study deeply sequenced the blood TCR repertoires of roughly 5 healthy adults. Each donor's leukapheresis produced roughly between roughly 0.94 and 9.5 billion PBMCs. For each donor, three plates each were used for CD4 naive and CD4 memory, two plates were used for CD8 naive, and one plate was used for CD8 memory. The paper as a whole reports these results and caveats: Only blood was sampled, and tissue TCR repertoires likely differ from those in blood. Because the study included a small number of donors, the genetic and exposure-history diversity represented was limited. Based on pairwise subsampling, the degree of clonotype sharing among donors was expected to be affected by sequencing depth. Estimated clonotype richness was generally larger for naive than for memory subsets. Compared with non-shared clonotypes, the clonotypes found in all four sorted-subset donors had higher generation probabilities. Across a handful of donors, 4.5% to 6.5% of naive CD4, 3.5% of naive CD8, about 2.3% of memory CD4, and roughly 0.41% of memory CD8 clonotypes were shared. Rarefaction of sorted-subset datasets indicated incomplete sequencing despite the large sequencing depth.

The CDR3 contains 12 residues, cysteine and phenylalanine counted. This entry keeps only the CDR3 DNA: 36 bases, framed from base 1. The germline V gene provides CDR1 SNHLY and CDR2 FYNNEI. Cut back by 6 bases and 7 bases, the V and J ends lie 12 bases apart. Using the deep immunoSEQ assay, TCR CDR3 regions were amplified from genomic DNA by multiplex PCR. Genomic DNA extracted from each cell subset was distributed evenly over all wells of several immunoSEQ 96-well plates, and each plate served as one replicate. For sorted subsets, 200 to 250 ng of genomic DNA, equivalent to 30,000 or so T cell genomes, went into each replicate PCR. Purified libraries were quantified with a Qubit 3.0 fluorometer, sized on a Bioanalyzer 2100, and re-quantified with the KAPA Library Quantification kit. A separate single-read 150-cycle Illumina NextSeq 550 flow cell was used to sequence each immunoSEQ 96-well plate. The study's processing was this. Because the immunoSEQ output included only junctional sequences and no quality scores, the filtering could not be the same as the filtering used for full-length reads. Sequences were annotated with PyIR, a Python wrapper for IgBLAST v1.9, and V/J genes and CDR3 were assigned using IMGT germline references. Any read was removed if the V/J assignment was weak (E-value above 1e-6), the CDR3 was missing, or the read contained stop codons, out-of-frame junctions, or ambiguous translated residues. A V3J clonotype was defined by an identical inferred V gene, J gene, and CDR3 amino acid sequence. The percentage overlap between two repertoires was calculated by dividing the number of shared unique clonotypes by the size of the smaller repertoire. Repertoire richness was assessed with RTK rarefaction, the Chao1 estimator, and Recon v2.1 estimates of unobserved clonotypes. For all TCRbeta clonotypes obtained by the gDNA method from several donors, generation probabilities were computed with OLGA. TCRdb's version of the immuneACCESS table is confined to in-frame rearrangements and falls short of the full clone set. An unresolved V gene accounts for under half of the shortfall where checked; the remainder is of unknown origin. That table is the source of V, J and clone size, and D and trimming were worked out from the DNA. The sample has millions of clones on record, about 92% of them singletons. The ten largest clonotypes hold roughly 0.14% of the sample.

The sequencing input was naive CD4+ T cells sorted from blood. The label giving this sample's cell subset or site can be read as: CD45RA+ positively selected. The V gene is TRBV2 and the J gene is TRBJ1-1, with TRBD1 as a weak D call on 6 bases. This TCR came from a man aged 18 to 30 in good health. The CDR3 protein sequence reads: CASSIWTVEAFF. Read as DNA, the sequence is TGTGCCAGCAGCATCTGGACAGTTGAAGCTTTCTTT. The full variable domain, completed from the reference TRBV2 and TRBJ1-1 proteins outside the CDR3, reads EPEVTQTPSHQVTQMGQEVILRCVPISNHLYFYWYRQILGQKVEFLVSFYNNEISEKSEIFDDQFSVERPDGSNFTLKIRSTKLEDSAMYFCASSIWTVEAFFGQGTRLTVV.